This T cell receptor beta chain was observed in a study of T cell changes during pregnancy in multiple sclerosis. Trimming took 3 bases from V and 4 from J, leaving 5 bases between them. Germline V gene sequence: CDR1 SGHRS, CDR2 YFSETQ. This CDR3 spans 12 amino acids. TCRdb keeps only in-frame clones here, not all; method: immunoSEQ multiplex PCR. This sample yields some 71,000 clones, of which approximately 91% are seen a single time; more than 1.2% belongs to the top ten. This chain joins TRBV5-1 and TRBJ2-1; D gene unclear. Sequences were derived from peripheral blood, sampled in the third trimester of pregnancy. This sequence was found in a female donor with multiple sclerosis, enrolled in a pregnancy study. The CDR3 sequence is CASSSDYNEQFF. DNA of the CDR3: TGCGCCAGCAGCTCAGATTACAATGAGCAGTTCTTC.